This is a list of T cell receptor beta chains from one sample in a study of T cells after yellow fever vaccination. TCRdb used MiXCR to reprocess the 5' RACE reads, holding one entry per CDR3 protein. The repertoire consists of about 630,000 distinct CDR3 sequences, with 9% to 15% occurring once and the leading ten covering 14% to 15%. The starting material was PBMCs, obtained on the day of the yellow fever booster vaccination. Receptors were obtained from a young man who received the YFV17D yellow fever vaccine. Each CDR3 is given with its conserved first and last residue. A D gene is named only where the DNA matches it firmly. Not all rows give a size; the values are once, few, many and, for expanded clones, a class.

V gene	D gene	clone size	J gene	CDR3 length	CDR3 protein	CDR3 DNA
TRBV11-2	-	-	TRBJ2-5	14	CASSLGPAQETQYF	TGTGCCAGCAGCTTAGGGCCAGCTCAAGAGACCCAGTACTTC
TRBV7-3	-	-	TRBJ2-3	15	CASSLFVGAGDTQYF	TGTGCCAGCAGCTTATTTGTGGGAGCAGGAGATACGCAGTATTTT
TRBV5-4	TRBD2	few	TRBJ2-1	15	CASSPRTGGGYEQFF	TGTGCCAGCAGCCCTAGGACGGGAGGAGGGTATGAGCAGTTCTTC
TRBV14	-	-	TRBJ2-1	12	CASSRTGPRQFF	TGTGCCAGCAGCCGCACAGGTCCTCGGCAGTTCTTC
TRBV10-3	-	-	TRBJ2-6	17	CATTPTGTVGGANVLTF	TGTGCCACCACCCCCACAGGGACCGTTGGGGGGGCCAACGTCCTGACTTTC
TRBV7-2	-	many	TRBJ2-2	15	CASSLISGNTGELFF	TGTGCCAGCAGCTTAATTTCGGGGAACACCGGGGAGCTGTTTTTT
TRBV2	-	once	TRBJ1-5	14	CASRYGQLLQPQHF	TGTGCCAGCAGGTACGGACAGCTTCTTCAGCCCCAGCATTTT
TRBV5-4	-	few	TRBJ2-7	16	CASSPTLTSPSYEQYF	TGTGCCAGCAGCCCGACGCTGACATCACCGTCCTACGAGCAGTACTTC
TRBV7-2	TRBD2	-	TRBJ2-7	15	CASSSRTSGNYEQYF	TGTGCCAGCAGCTCTCGAACTAGCGGCAATTACGAGCAGTACTTC
TRBV4-3	-	few	TRBJ2-2	17	CASSQDRNGVNTGELFF	TGCGCCAGCAGCCAAGATCGAAACGGGGTGAACACCGGGGAGCTGTTTTTT
TRBV4-3	-	few	TRBJ2-5	14	CASSRVPDQETQYF	TGCGCCAGCAGCCGAGTCCCAGACCAAGAGACCCAGTACTTC
TRBV11-2	-	few	TRBJ2-4	15	CASSLRGAAKNIQYF	TGTGCCAGCAGCTTACGGGGGGCAGCCAAAAACATTCAGTACTTC
TRBV5-6	-	-	TRBJ2-5	15	CASSFFTAYEETQYF	TGTGCCAGCAGCTTCTTTACAGCGTATGAAGAGACCCAGTACTTC
TRBV24-1	-	-	TRBJ1-2	13	CATSDSTFGGYTF	TGTGCCACCAGTGACTCAACCTTCGGCGGCTACACCTTC
TRBV20-1	-	-	TRBJ2-1	16	CSATGPSGRGYNEQFF	TGCAGTGCCACGGGACCGAGCGGGCGGGGCTACAATGAGCAGTTCTTC
TRBV29-1	-	few	TRBJ1-1	16	CSVRGDRKRVNTEAFF	TGCAGCGTCCGCGGCGATAGGAAGCGAGTGAACACTGAAGCTTTCTTT
TRBV5-1	-	-	TRBJ2-7	16	CASSLAGTSRPSEQYF	TGCGCCAGCAGCTTGGCGGGGACATCCAGACCCTCCGAGCAGTACTTC
TRBV12-3/TRBV12-4	TRBD1	few	TRBJ2-5	15	CASSKPRTGVETQYF	TGTGCCAGCAGTAAACCTCGGACAGGGGTAGAGACCCAGTACTTC
TRBV7-2	-	many	TRBJ1-5	14	CASSLFVGNQPQHF	TGTGCCAGCAGCTTATTCGTGGGCAATCAGCCCCAGCATTTT
TRBV20-1	-	-	TRBJ1-4	12	CSAGQTGEKLFF	TGCAGTGCTGGGCAAACAGGGGAAAAACTGTTTTTT
TRBV10-2	-	few	TRBJ2-1	11	CASSQGREQFF	TGCGCCAGCAGCCAGGGTCGGGAGCAGTTCTTC
TRBV3-1	TRBD1	few	TRBJ2-1	16	CASSQDGGTGFNEQFF	TGTGCCAGCAGCCAAGACGGTGGGACAGGGTTCAATGAGCAGTTCTTC
TRBV9	TRBD2	-	TRBJ2-2	18	CASSVGGLAGGSTGELFF	TGTGCCAGCAGCGTAGGGGGACTAGCGGGAGGTTCCACCGGGGAGCTGTTTTTT
TRBV10-3	-	few	TRBJ2-3	16	CAISESGQGLTDTQYF	TGTGCCATCAGTGAGTCTGGCCAGGGGCTCACAGATACGCAGTATTTT